This T cell receptor beta chain was obtained from a study of T cell responses to AZD1222 COVID-19 vaccine. About the study: Recipients boosted at about 4 weeks or about 12 weeks are pooled.

This clone was seen only a few times. Its target is not known. Other DNA sequences in the same sample also yield this CDR3. Study results and limitations: Mostly white British, mostly female donors; authors suggested clonal diversity may be underestimated. CD4 TCRs associated with vaccination spanned spike, dominating at 160-218 and 743-854. Just a handful of people given AZD1222 tested seropositive at baseline.

Germline V gene data show CDR1 as MNHEY and CDR2 as SVGAGI. J was trimmed by 7 bases and V by 6 bases; bases with no gene match: 4. CDR3 size: 14 residues. Profiled with immunoSEQ multiplex PCR; TCRdb holds only in-frame clones, not every one. The sample holds about 180,000 clones, approximately 90% seen once. The TCR was taken from an adult in good health. The J gene is TRBJ1-6, the V gene TRBV6-5, with TRBD1 matching over 9 bases. Sequencing used peripheral blood, obtained on day 0 of AZD1222 vaccination. This chain's CDR3 is CASRRGTGNSPLHF. CDR3 nucleotide sequence: TGTGCCAGCAGGAGGGGGACAGGGAATTCACCCCTCCACTTT.